The present T cell receptor beta chain was sequenced within a study of T cells expressing NK-cell markers (dated by TCRdb to 2019 to 2021). Turning to the overall study: Three sorted T-cell subsets (CD3+CD56+NKG2C+, CD3+CD56+NKG2C- and CD3+CD56-NKG2C+) from fewer than 10 donors had their TCR beta-chain repertoires profiled. Seven of the eight sequenced donors were HCMV-seropositive and one was HCMV-seronegative. All eight donors whose samples were sequenced were randomly selected healthy volunteers, three of them men and five women. Illumina HiSeq 2000/2500, MiSeq or NextSeq was used to sequence libraries as 2 x 150 bp reads.

A commercial ELISA kit detecting HCMV-specific IgG in serum was used to determine HCMV serostatus. Ficoll density gradient centrifugation was used to isolate peripheral blood mononuclear cells from blood. On this clonotype: Its antigen remains unidentified.

General conclusions and limits of the study: In a handful of donors, the dominant CD3+CD56+NKG2C+ clonotypes were found to rank among the top 10 CD8+ clonotypes and to make up roughly 1.0-7.5% of CD8+ T cells. It remained unclear whether the expanded NKG2C-expressing T cell clones were specific for HCMV antigens. Those dominant clonotypes were again the most abundant among CD3+CD56-NKG2C+ cells in a few donors, at about 25-65%.

The CDR3 runs 14 residues from the cysteine to the phenylalanine. The coding DNA is unavailable. CDR1 SGHRS and CDR2 YFSETQ are derived from the germline V gene. Instrument used: Illumina HiSeq 2000. The TCR beta cDNA libraries were made using 5'RACE template switching, a step that added both a universal primer site and unique molecular identifiers. cDNA synthesis was primed from the TCR beta constant segment and was followed by two successive PCR amplification steps. As for how the authors treated the data: MIGEC was used to demultiplex reads and group reads by UMI, and MiTCR was used to assemble and quantify clonotypes. To exclude erroneous sequences, any TCR cDNA sequence not supported by at least two reads was discarded. Downstream repertoire analysis used the tcR package, and clonotypes were matched across fractions by CDR3 nucleotide sequence plus V segment. Antigen specificity was annotated against VDJdb with VDJmatch, allowing one amino acid substitution in CDR3. Following reprocessing of the reads by TCRdb, the data hold one row per CDR3 protein sequence and no DNA is available. The V and J calls come from TCRdb's annotation, not from the publication. The table for this sample shows some 500,000 distinct CDR3 sequences. More than 1.4% of the sample belongs to the ten largest clones.

The TCR sequence derives from a woman in her 50s in good health. Donor details come from another sample of the same person, matched by shared clones. The specimen was blood T cells: a sorted CD56 or NKG2C T cell subset, CD4+ or CD8+ T cells, or bulk PBMC T cells (not recorded which). The chain is made from TRBV5-1 and TRBJ2-5; TCRdb names TRBD2, which stays unverified in the absence of DNA. The CDR3 sequence is CASSLELAEETQYF.